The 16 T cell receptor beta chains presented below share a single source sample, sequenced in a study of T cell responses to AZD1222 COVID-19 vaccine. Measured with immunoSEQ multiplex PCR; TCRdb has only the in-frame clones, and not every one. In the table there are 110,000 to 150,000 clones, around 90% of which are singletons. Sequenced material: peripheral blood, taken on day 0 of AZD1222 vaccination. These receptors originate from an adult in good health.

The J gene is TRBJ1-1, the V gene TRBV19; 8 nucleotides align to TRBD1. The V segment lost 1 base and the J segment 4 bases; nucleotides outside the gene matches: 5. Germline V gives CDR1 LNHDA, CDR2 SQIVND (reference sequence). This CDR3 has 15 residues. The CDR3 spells CASSIVPTGGTEAFF. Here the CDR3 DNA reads TGTGCCAGTAGTATAGTCCCTACAGGGGGCACTGAAGCTTTCTTT.

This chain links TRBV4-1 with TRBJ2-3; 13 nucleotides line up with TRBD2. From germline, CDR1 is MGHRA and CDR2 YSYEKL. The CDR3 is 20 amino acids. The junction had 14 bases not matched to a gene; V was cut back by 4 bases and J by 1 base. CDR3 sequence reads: CASSRLTSGLAGIRTDTQYF. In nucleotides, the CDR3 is TGCGCCAGCAGCCGCCTGACTTCGGGACTAGCGGGGATACGCACAGATACGCAGTATTTT.

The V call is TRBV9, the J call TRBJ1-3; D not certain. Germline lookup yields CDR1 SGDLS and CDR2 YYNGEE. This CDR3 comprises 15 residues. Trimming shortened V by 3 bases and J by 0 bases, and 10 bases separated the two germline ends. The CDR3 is CASSALGSSGNTIYF. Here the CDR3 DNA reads TGTGCCAGCAGCGCCCTAGGGTCCTCTGGAAACACCATATATTTT.

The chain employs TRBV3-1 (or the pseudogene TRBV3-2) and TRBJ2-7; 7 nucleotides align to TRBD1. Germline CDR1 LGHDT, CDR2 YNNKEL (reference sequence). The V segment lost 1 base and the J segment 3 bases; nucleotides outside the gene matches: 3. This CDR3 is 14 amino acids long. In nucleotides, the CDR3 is TGTGCCAGCAGCCAAGGGACAGGAGACTACGAGCAGTACTTC. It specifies CASSQGTGDYEQYF.

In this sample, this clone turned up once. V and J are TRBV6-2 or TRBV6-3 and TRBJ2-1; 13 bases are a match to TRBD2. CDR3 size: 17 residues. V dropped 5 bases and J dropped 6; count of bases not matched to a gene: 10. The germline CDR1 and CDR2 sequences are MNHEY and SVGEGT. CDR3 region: CASSNDQTSGGSNEQFF. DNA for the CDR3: TGTGCCAGCAGTAACGATCAGACTAGCGGGGGGAGCAATGAGCAGTTCTTC.

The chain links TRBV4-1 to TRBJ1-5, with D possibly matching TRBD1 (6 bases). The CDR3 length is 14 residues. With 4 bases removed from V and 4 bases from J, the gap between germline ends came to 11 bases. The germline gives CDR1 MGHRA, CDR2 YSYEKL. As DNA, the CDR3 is TGCGCCAGCAGCCCCCGACAGGTAAATCAGCCCCAGCATTTT. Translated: CASSPRQVNQPQHF.

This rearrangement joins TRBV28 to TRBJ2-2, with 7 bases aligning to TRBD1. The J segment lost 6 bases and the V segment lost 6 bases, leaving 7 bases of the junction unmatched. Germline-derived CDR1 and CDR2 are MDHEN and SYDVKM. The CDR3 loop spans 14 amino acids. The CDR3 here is CASRADRVPGELFF. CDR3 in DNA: TGTGCCAGCAGGGCCGACAGGGTCCCCGGGGAGCTGTTTTTT.

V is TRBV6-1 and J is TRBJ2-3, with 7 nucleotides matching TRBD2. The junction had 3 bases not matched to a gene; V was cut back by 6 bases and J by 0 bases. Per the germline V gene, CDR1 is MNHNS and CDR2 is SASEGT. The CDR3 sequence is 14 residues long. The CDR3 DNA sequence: TGTGCCAGCAGCAGAGCGGGAAGCACAGATACGCAGTATTTT. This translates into CASSRAGSTDTQYF.

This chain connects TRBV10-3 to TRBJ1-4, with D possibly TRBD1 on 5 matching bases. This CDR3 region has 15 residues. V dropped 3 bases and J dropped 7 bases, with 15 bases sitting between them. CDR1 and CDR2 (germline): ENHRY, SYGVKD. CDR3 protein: CAISDNGASSEKLFF. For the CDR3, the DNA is TGTGCCATCAGTGATAATGGGGCTTCGTCTGAAAAACTGTTTTTT.

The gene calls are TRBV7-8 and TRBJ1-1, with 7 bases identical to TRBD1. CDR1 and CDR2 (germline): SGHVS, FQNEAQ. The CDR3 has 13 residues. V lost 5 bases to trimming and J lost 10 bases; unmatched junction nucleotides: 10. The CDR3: CASSARLGTVAFF. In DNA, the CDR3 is TGTGCCAGCAGCGCCCGATTAGGGACAGTAGCTTTCTTT.

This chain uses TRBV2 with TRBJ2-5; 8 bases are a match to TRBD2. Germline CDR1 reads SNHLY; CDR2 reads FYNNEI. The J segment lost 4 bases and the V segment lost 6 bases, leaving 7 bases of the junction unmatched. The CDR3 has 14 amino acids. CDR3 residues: CASRRAGVIETQYF. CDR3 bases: TGTGCCAGCAGACGAGCGGGGGTAATAGAGACCCAGTACTTC.

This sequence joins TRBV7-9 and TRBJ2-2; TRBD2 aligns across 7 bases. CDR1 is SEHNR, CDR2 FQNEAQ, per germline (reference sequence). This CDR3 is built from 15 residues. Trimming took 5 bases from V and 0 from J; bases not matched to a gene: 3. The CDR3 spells CASSRLAANTGELFF. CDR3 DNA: TGTGCCAGCAGCCGACTAGCTGCGAACACCGGGGAGCTGTTTTTT.

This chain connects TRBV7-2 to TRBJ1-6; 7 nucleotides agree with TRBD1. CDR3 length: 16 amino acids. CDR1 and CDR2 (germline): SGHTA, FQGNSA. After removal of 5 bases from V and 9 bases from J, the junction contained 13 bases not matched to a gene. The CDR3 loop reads CASSLLTGEWGSPLHF. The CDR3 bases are TGTGCCAGCAGCCTACTTACAGGGGAATGGGGTTCACCCCTCCACTTT.

CDR3 in amino acids: CASSQDRRLAGGGDADTQYF. The DNA for the CDR3 is TGTGCCAGCAGCCAAGATCGTAGACTAGCGGGAGGAGGTGACGCAGATACGCAGTATTTT. The chain uses TRBV14 and TRBJ2-3; 13 positions agree with TRBD2. This CDR3 has 20 residues. Germline trimming cut 0 bases from V and 4 bases from J; bases unmatched to any gene: 13. CDR1 is SGHDN, CDR2 FVKESK, per germline.

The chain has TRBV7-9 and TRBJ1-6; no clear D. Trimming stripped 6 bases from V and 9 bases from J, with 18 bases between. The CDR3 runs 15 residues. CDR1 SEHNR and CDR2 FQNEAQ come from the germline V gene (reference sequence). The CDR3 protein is CASSPRGLPGSPLHF. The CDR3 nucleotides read TGTGCCAGCAGTCCCCGTGGCCTCCCGGGTTCACCCCTCCACTTT.

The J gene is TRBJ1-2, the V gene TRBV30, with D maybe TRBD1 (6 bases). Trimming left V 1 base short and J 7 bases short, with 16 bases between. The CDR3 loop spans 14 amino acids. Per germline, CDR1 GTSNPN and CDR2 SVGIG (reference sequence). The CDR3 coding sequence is TGTGCCTGGAGTGGACTACAGGGTCGCGGTGGCTACACCTTC. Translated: CAWSGLQGRGGYTF.